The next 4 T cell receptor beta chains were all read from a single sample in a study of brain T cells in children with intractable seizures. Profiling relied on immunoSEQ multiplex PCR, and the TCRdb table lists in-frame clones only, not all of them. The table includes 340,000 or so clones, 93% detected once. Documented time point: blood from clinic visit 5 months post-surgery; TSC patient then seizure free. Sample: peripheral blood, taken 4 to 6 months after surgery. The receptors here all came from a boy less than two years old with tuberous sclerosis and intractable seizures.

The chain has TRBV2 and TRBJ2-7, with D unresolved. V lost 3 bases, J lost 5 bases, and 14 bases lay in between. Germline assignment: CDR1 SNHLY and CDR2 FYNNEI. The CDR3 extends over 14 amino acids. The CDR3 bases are TGTGCCAGCAGTGAGGCTAGGGCTTGGGACGAGCAGTACTTC. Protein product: CASSEARAWDEQYF.

In nucleotides, the CDR3 is TGTGCCAGTAAACGGGGGGGCAGGGAGCCCCAGCATTTT. Translated, it gives CASKRGGREPQHF. The chain joins TRBV19 to TRBJ1-5, with D possibly TRBD1 on 6 matching bases. The CDR3 totals 13 residues. Trimming took 7 bases from V and 8 from J, leaving 15 bases between them. Germline CDR1 reads LNHDA; CDR2 reads SQIVND (reference sequence).

Written as DNA, the CDR3 is TGTGCCAGCACCAGAAGCGGAGGGAAATATCAGCCCCAGCATTTT. Amino acids: CASTRSGGKYQPQHF. This chain connects TRBV7-9 to TRBJ1-5, with D unclear. This CDR3 region has 15 residues. Per germline, CDR1 SEHNR and CDR2 FQNEAQ (reference sequence). Trimming left V 7 bases short and J 5 bases short, with 18 bases between.

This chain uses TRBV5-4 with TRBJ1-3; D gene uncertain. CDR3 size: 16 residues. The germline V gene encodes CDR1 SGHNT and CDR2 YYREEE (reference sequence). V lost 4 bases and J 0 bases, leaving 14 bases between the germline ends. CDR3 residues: CASSRVSGSSGNTIYF. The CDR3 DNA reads TGTGCCAGCAGCCGCGTTTCGGGGTCCTCTGGAAACACCATATATTTT.